One and the same sample provided the 32 T cell receptor beta chains below, sequenced in a study of CD8 T cells in Susac syndrome. An amount of RNA that ranged from roughly 0.45 to 1 ug was reverse transcribed with random hexamers. TCRdb redid the calling of the immunoSEQ multiplex PCR reads with MiXCR, one entry per CDR3 protein. The repertoire includes approximately 170,000 distinct CDR3 sequences, about 90% of them detected once, and around 0.079% sits in the top ten. The sequenced sample consisted of CD4+ T cells from PBMCs. The receptors stem from a human donor in good health.

The rearrangement links TRBV5-1 to TRBJ1-1; 9 bases match TRBD1. Germline lookup yields CDR1 SGHRS and CDR2 YFSETQ. The V segment lost 4 bases and the J segment 7 bases; nucleotides outside the gene matches: 11. The CDR3 loop spans 15 amino acids. The DNA for the CDR3 is TGCGCCAGCAGCCCCGGGGCCGGGACAGGGAATGAAGCTTTCTTT. This gives the protein CASSPGAGTGNEAFF.

V usage is TRBV19 and J usage is TRBJ2-2; the D is unclear. CDR1 and CDR2 (germline): LNHDA, SQIVND (reference sequence). The CDR3 sequence is 13 residues long. Trimming took off 4 bases at V and 7 bases at J, with 10 bases between the two ends. CDR3 amino acids: CASSKSSFGELFF. The CDR3 DNA reads TGTGCCAGTAGTAAAAGTTCATTCGGGGAGCTGTTTTTT.

This chain links TRBV7-2 with TRBJ2-5; D may be TRBD1 (6 bases). The germline V gene encodes CDR1 SGHTA and CDR2 FQGNSA. CDR3 size: 16 residues. V was cut by 1 base and J by 0 bases, with 12 bases left in between. CDR3 amino acids: CASSLVRTVNQETQYF. CDR3 coding DNA: TGTGCCAGCAGCTTAGTAAGGACAGTTAACCAAGAGACCCAGTACTTC.

The rearrangement joins TRBV29-1 to TRBJ2-7; TRBD2 aligns across 8 bases. With V trimmed by 5 bases and J by 3 bases, 9 bases remained unmatched. The CDR3 totals 14 residues. The germline V gene has CDR1 SQVTM and CDR2 ANQGSEA. CDR3 residues: CSVLVAGKNYEQYF. DNA of the CDR3: TGCAGCGTTCTCGTAGCGGGAAAGAACTACGAGCAGTACTTC.

The V gene is TRBV7-2, the J gene TRBJ1-4; a weak D match, TRBD1 (5 bases). The CDR3 covers 16 residues. V lost 1 base to trimming and J lost 7 bases, with 16 bases between them. The germline CDR1 and CDR2 sequences are SGHTA and FQGNSA. CDR3 sequence: CASSLGGTEGSEKLFF. CDR3 bases: TGTGCCAGCAGCTTAGGGGGGACGGAAGGGAGTGAAAAACTGTTTTTT.

The chain employs TRBV11-2 and TRBJ2-7, with D perhaps matching TRBD1 or TRBD2 (5 bases each). Trimming removed 5 bases from V and 0 bases from J, with 11 bases in between. Germline assignment: CDR1 SGHAT and CDR2 FQNNGV. This CDR3 spans 14 amino acids. CDR3 region: CASSNSGSSYEQYF. The CDR3 DNA reads as TGTGCCAGCAGCAACTCAGGGAGCTCCTACGAGCAGTACTTC.

This chain joins TRBV15 and TRBJ1-5; D is unresolved. In germline, CDR1 is LNHNV, CDR2 YYDKDF (reference sequence). This CDR3 region has 13 residues. Trimming removed 0 bases at V and 5 bases at J, with 5 bases between. Here the CDR3 reads CATSRDPDQPQHF. The CDR3 region has the DNA TGTGCCACCAGCAGAGATCCGGATCAGCCCCAGCATTTT.

The chain is built from TRBV5-1 and TRBJ2-7, with a weak D call TRBD2 (5 bases). Trimming took 4 bases from V and 3 from J, leaving 14 bases between them. This CDR3 is 14 amino acids long. Germline-derived CDR1 and CDR2 are SGHRS and YFSETQ. The CDR3 coding sequence is TGCGCCAGCAGCCCCGAAGTCGGGGACTACGAGCAGTACTTC. Translation: CASSPEVGDYEQYF. The full variable domain, with the rest looked up from reference TRBV5-1 and TRBJ2-7, is KAGVTQTPRYLIKTRGQQVTLSCSPISGHRSVSWYQQTPGQGLQFLFEYFSETQRNKGNFPGRFSGRQFSNSRSEMNVSTLELGDSALYLCASSPEVGDYEQYFGPGTRLTVT.

J is TRBJ2-7 and V is TRBV5-1; D is possibly TRBD2 (6 bases). This CDR3 region has 16 residues. Germline V lookup: CDR1 SGHRS, CDR2 YFSETQ. V shed 4 bases and J shed 4 bases, with 21 bases lying between them. The CDR3 DNA reads TGCGCCAGCAGCCTGGTCGTGGGGGGTACAGGATACGAGCAGTACTTC. It translates to CASSLVVGGTGYEQYF.

The V gene is TRBV2, the J gene TRBJ1-1, with D possibly TRBD1 on 5 matching bases. V lost 3 bases to trimming and J lost 2 bases, with 7 bases between them. This CDR3 spans 13 amino acids. The V gene's germline CDR1 is SNHLY and CDR2 FYNNEI. The CDR3 nucleotides read TGTGCCAGCAGTGAGGGGACCAACACTGAAGCTTTCTTT. The encoded protein is CASSEGTNTEAFF.

J is TRBJ2-5 and V is TRBV7-9; tentative D call: TRBD2 (6 bases). Germline V gene lookup returns CDR1 SEHNR and CDR2 FQNEAQ (reference sequence). Trimming left V 1 base short and J 5 bases short, with 14 bases between. The length of the CDR3 is 15 residues. CDR3 protein: CASSLGDSRRETQYF. The CDR3 coding sequence is TGTGCCAGCAGCTTAGGGGACTCAAGGAGGGAGACCCAGTACTTC.

CDR3 DNA: TGTGCCAGCAGAGGAGGGGGGAGAATTTTTCAGCCCCAGCATTTT. Its translation is CASRGGGRIFQPQHF. The V call is TRBV6-2 or TRBV6-3, the J call TRBJ1-5; tentative D call: TRBD1 (6 bases). The CDR3 is 15 amino acids. Trimming pared 6 bases from V and 6 bases from J, leaving 18 bases between. Germline V gene data show CDR1 as MNHEY and CDR2 as SVGEGT.

CDR3 nucleotides: TGTGCCAGCAGCTTAACGGTGGCTAGCGGGATGAATGAGCAGTTCTTC. This gives the protein CASSLTVASGMNEQFF. The gene calls are TRBV7-3 and TRBJ2-1; 9 bases line up with TRBD2. Germline loops: CDR1 SGHTA, CDR2 FQGTGA. The length of the CDR3 is 16 residues. V lost 0 bases to trimming and J lost 7 bases; unmatched junction nucleotides: 7.

This clonotype was recorded only once. This sequence joins TRBV5-1 and TRBJ2-5, with D perhaps assigned TRBD1 or TRBD2 (5 bases each). V shed 0 bases and J shed 6 bases, with 12 bases lying between them. Germline V gives CDR1 SGHRS, CDR2 YFSETQ. There are 14 residues in the CDR3. CDR3 nucleotide sequence: TGCGCCAGCAGCTTGGTGGGGGAAAGGCAGACCCAGTACTTC. It is translated as CASSLVGERQTQYF.

This clonotype appeared once. This chain joins TRBV25-1 and TRBJ2-7; 8 bases are shared with TRBD1. V shed 5 bases and J 5 bases; nucleotides not matched to a gene: 8. The CDR3 totals 14 residues. Germline CDR1 and CDR2: MGHDK and SYGVNS. CDR3 loop: CASSPYRGRNEQYF. CDR3 coding DNA: TGTGCCAGCAGTCCATACAGGGGGAGGAACGAGCAGTACTTC.

This sequence joins TRBV6-2 or TRBV6-3 and TRBJ2-5; 8 bases fit TRBD2. Germline V CDR1 and CDR2: MNHEY, SVGEGT. Trimming removed 2 bases from V and 5 bases from J; junction bases left unmatched: 4. This CDR3 contains 14 residues. This CDR3 is CASSYTGGRETQYF. In DNA, the CDR3 is TGTGCCAGCAGTTACACGGGAGGGAGGGAGACCCAGTACTTC.

V usage is TRBV5-1 and J usage is TRBJ1-1, with a tentative D call TRBD1 (5 bases). This CDR3 has 15 amino acids. Trimming pared 0 bases from V and 5 bases from J, leaving 14 bases between. CDR1 and CDR2 from the germline V gene are SGHRS and YFSETQ. The CDR3 DNA reads as TGCGCCAGCAGCTTGGCCGGGCAGGGCGGAACTGAAGCTTTCTTT. Its translation is CASSLAGQGGTEAFF.

V and J are TRBV5-1 and TRBJ2-3, with D possibly being TRBD2 (5 bases). The length of the CDR3 is 14 residues. Trimming shortened V by 4 bases and J by 2 bases, and 11 bases separated the two germline ends. Germline V CDR1 and CDR2: SGHRS, YFSETQ. The CDR3 DNA reads TGCGCCAGCAGCATTTTGGACTTCACAGATACGCAGTATTTT. Translation: CASSILDFTDTQYF. Looking up the rest from reference TRBV5-1 and TRBJ2-3 gives the full variable domain: KAGVTQTPRYLIKTRGQQVTLSCSPISGHRSVSWYQQTPGQGLQFLFEYFSETQRNKGNFPGRFSGRQFSNSRSEMNVSTLELGDSALYLCASSILDFTDTQYFGPGTRLTVL.

The J gene is TRBJ2-7, the V gene TRBV20-1, with D maybe TRBD1 (6 bases). Per germline, CDR1 DFQATT and CDR2 SNEGSKA (reference sequence). Trimming took off 5 bases at V and 3 bases at J, with 14 bases between the two ends. The CDR3 extends over 13 amino acids. CDR3 sequence reads: CSAGTGTLYEQYF. The CDR3 DNA is TGCAGTGCTGGGACCGGGACACTCTACGAGCAGTACTTC.

The V call is TRBV6-2 or TRBV6-3, the J call TRBJ1-6; the D gene is possibly TRBD1 (5 bases). Germline CDR1 MNHEY, CDR2 SVGEGT. This CDR3 comprises 16 residues. Trimming removed 4 bases at V and 5 bases at J, with 15 bases between. The CDR3 spells CASSSPAGRDNSPLHF. The CDR3 DNA sequence: TGTGCCAGCAGTTCGCCGGCAGGGAGAGATAATTCACCCCTCCACTTT.

The V and J genes are TRBV5-4 and TRBJ2-7; D is possibly TRBD2 (6 bases). CDR3 size: 14 residues. Trimming pared 0 bases from V and 5 bases from J, leaving 12 bases between. Germline CDR1 SGHNT, CDR2 YYREEE (reference sequence). CDR3 amino acids: CASSLGLALHEQYF. In DNA, the CDR3 is TGTGCCAGCAGCTTGGGGCTAGCGCTCCACGAGCAGTACTTC.

This chain joins TRBV5-1 and TRBJ2-7; TRBD1 aligns across 9 bases. The CDR3 is 14 amino acids. V was pared by 4 bases and J by 4 bases, with 6 bases of the junction left unmatched. CDR1 and CDR2 from the germline V gene are SGHRS and YFSETQ. The CDR3 DNA sequence: TGCGCCAGCAGCCCCCCGGGACAGGGTTACGAGCAGTACTTC. Its protein product is CASSPPGQGYEQYF.

This clonotype was seen only once. This chain uses TRBV2 with TRBJ2-4; D unclear. CDR1 SNHLY and CDR2 FYNNEI come from the germline V gene. CDR3 length equals 16 residues. The V and J ends lost 0 bases and 4 bases respectively, with 13 bases between them. The CDR3 coding sequence is TGTGCCAGCAGTGAAGCGCTAACGGCTCTAAAAAACATTCAGTACTTC. This encodes CASSEALTALKNIQYF.

The V gene is TRBV5-1, the J gene TRBJ2-6; D uncertain. This CDR3 region has 14 residues. Germline loops: CDR1 SGHRS, CDR2 YFSETQ. Trimming took 3 bases from V and 6 from J, leaving 10 bases between them. The CDR3 protein is CASSSRPEANVLTF. CDR3 nucleotides: TGCGCCAGCAGCTCCAGACCCGAGGCCAACGTCCTGACTTTC. Variable domain in full (rest from reference TRBV5-1 and TRBJ2-6): KAGVTQTPRYLIKTRGQQVTLSCSPISGHRSVSWYQQTPGQGLQFLFEYFSETQRNKGNFPGRFSGRQFSNSRSEMNVSTLELGDSALYLCASSSRPEANVLTFGAGSRLTVL.

The rearrangement uses TRBV13 and TRBJ2-7; D not resolved. CDR1 and CDR2 from the germline V gene are PRHDT and FYEKMQ (reference sequence). V was shortened by 1 base and J by 3 bases, with 7 bases between the two germline ends. The CDR3 consists of 13 residues. CDR3 DNA sequence: TGTGCCAGCAGCTTAGCTGGCGTCTACGAGCAGTACTTC. It is translated as CASSLAGVYEQYF.

A single count supports this clonotype. The chain links TRBV27 to TRBJ2-1; TRBD1 aligns across 7 bases. V trimming: 5 bases; J trimming: 1 base; junction bases outside the gene matches: 5. CDR3 length: 15 amino acids. The V gene's germline CDR1 is MNHEY and CDR2 SMNVEV (reference sequence). CDR3 amino acids: CASSTQTGSYNEQFF. DNA for the CDR3: TGTGCCAGCAGTACACAGACAGGGTCCTACAATGAGCAGTTCTTC.

This rearrangement joins TRBV6-2 or TRBV6-3 to TRBJ2-7; possible D gene TRBD2, 5 bases. Germline-derived CDR1 and CDR2 are MNHEY and SVGEGT. The V gene lost 0 bases and the J gene lost 5 bases, with 8 bases spanning the gap. This CDR3 has 13 residues. CDR3 sequence reads: CASSYSVEDEQYF. The CDR3, as DNA: TGTGCCAGCAGTTACTCCGTGGAGGACGAGCAGTACTTC.

This clonotype has just one count. The CDR3 DNA reads as TGTGCCAGCTCCTCGACAGATACGAACACTGAAGCTTTCTTT. Encoded protein: CASSSTDTNTEAFF. This chain links TRBV18 with TRBJ1-1, with D maybe TRBD1 (5 bases). The CDR3 runs 14 residues. Germline V gene data show CDR1 as KGHSH and CDR2 as LQKENI. Deletions cut 6 bases from V and 1 base from J, with 12 bases between.

This clonotype was detected once. The chain carries TRBV6-6 and TRBJ1-3; D ambiguous. V was clipped by 0 bases and J by 2 bases, with 5 bases between them. The CDR3 covers 14 residues. Per the germline V gene, CDR1 is MNHNY and CDR2 is SVGAGI (reference sequence). The CDR3 bases are TGTGCCAGCAGTTACTCGTCAACTGGAAACACCATATATTTT. This gives the protein CASSYSSTGNTIYF.

V usage is TRBV5-4 and J usage is TRBJ2-7; D call uncertain. Germline assignment: CDR1 SGHNT and CDR2 YYREEE (reference sequence). Trimming took 3 bases from V and 6 from J, leaving 10 bases between them. There are 12 residues in the CDR3. CDR3 residues: CASSSPLREQYF. The CDR3 DNA reads as TGTGCCAGCAGCTCTCCACTACGCGAGCAGTACTTC.

This chain uses TRBV29-1 with TRBJ2-3, with D perhaps TRBD1 (6 bases). CDR3 size: 13 residues. V was shortened by 3 bases and J by 14 bases, with 21 bases between the two germline ends. Germline lookup yields CDR1 SQVTM and CDR2 ANQGSEA. The CDR3 sequence: CSVERSAGTRLYF. The CDR3 DNA reads TGCAGCGTTGAGAGGTCCGCCGGGACAAGGCTGTATTTT.

V gene TRBV28 combines with J gene TRBJ2-7, with 10 bases that match TRBD1. V shed 7 bases and J 1 base; nucleotides not matched to a gene: 4. CDR3 length: 14 residues. Per germline, CDR1 MDHEN and CDR2 SYDVKM. The CDR3 nucleotides read TGTGCCAGCACCGGGGGACAGGGGTCCTACGAGCAGTACTTC. Encoded protein: CASTGGQGSYEQYF.